The following is a T cell receptor (beta chain) sequence with its context. It has no known antigen specificity. No qualities accompany the bases; no much larger clone lies one base away. This sample was included in a study of blood T cell repertoires in COVID-19 (dated by TCRdb to 2018 to 2020). Regarding the complete study: Samples from collaborators originated in the United States, Italy and Spain and spanned both the acute and convalescent phases of COVID-19. Deeply sampled blood TCRbeta repertoires from subjects exposed to, actively infected with, or recovered from COVID-19 were included in the dataset. HLA class I and class II types, where available, came from metadata supplied by the sample provider rather than from assay-based typing. Sample metadata almost always included a de-identified subject ID, COVID-19 status, age in years and sex. The material from the prospective study consisted of cDNA or gDNA derived from T cells, B-cell-depleted T cells, or PBMCs. Samples were obtained from the ongoing ImmuneRACE study (first 160 participants) and from some 1,200 subjects provided by 6 global collaborators. The repertoires were released in a freely available public database meant as a resource for research on the immune response to SARS-CoV-2.

A second Seattle source provided samples from volunteer blood donors who had recovered from COVID-19. Whole blood was collected in K2EDTA tubes by collaborating institutions according to the institutions' own protocols. For TCRbeta analysis, collaborator samples were shipped as frozen whole blood, as isolated PBMCs, or as DNA extracted from either sample type. Trimming removed 5 bases from V and 9 bases from J, leaving 14 bases between the germline ends. From the cysteine through the phenylalanine, the CDR3 covers 13 amino acids. Left in the record is the CDR3 DNA by itself, 39 bases read in frame from the first base. Looking up the germline V gene yields CDR1 SGHTA and CDR2 FQGNSA. The paper's findings and limits, for the study overall: How much clinical and demographic metadata was included differed by source and by participant, and the metadata was provided uncurated.

The immunoSEQ Assay, a bias-controlled multiplex PCR, was used to amplify TCRbeta CDR3 regions from genomic DNA. As for how the authors treated the data: The number of nucleated cells in each sample was estimated from the amplification of reference gene primers within the assay. Sequence reads were collapsed and filtered to measure the absolute abundance of every unique TCRbeta CDR3 rearrangement. For each sample, productive Simpson clonality was calculated as the square root of Simpson's diversity index across productive rearrangements. Here the immuneACCESS table is served through TCRdb, limited to in-frame sequences with V and J called. Missing clones are a known gap in these copies; in checked studies unresolved V genes cover under half, and the rest lacks a known reason. V, J and clone size are those of that table, while D and trimming were read from the DNA. The sample table shows hundreds of thousands of clones, and roughly 90% are seen once. The biggest ten clones account for roughly 6.5% of the sample.

The TCR was taken from a man aged 55 to 70 who had recovered from COVID-19. The chain employs TRBV7-2 and TRBJ2-1; perhaps TRBD2 is the D gene, with 5 bases matching. The sample taken for sequencing was peripheral blood. This receptor carries the CDR3 CASSREPGGEQFF. The DNA sequence is TGTGCCAGCAGCCGGGAACCCGGAGGTGAGCAGTTCTTC.